Listed below are T cell receptor beta chains from one sample, sequenced in a study of OX40 agonist ivuxolimab in advanced cancers. Sequencing was performed with immunoSEQ multiplex PCR; in TCRdb, only in-frame clones are kept and a portion is missing. The sample has about 64,000 clones; about 81% are singletons. The sample consisted of CD4+ or CD8+ T cells sorted from blood, taken in a trial of the OX40 agonist ivuxolimab. These receptor sequences come from an adult with an advanced solid tumor such as melanoma, head and neck, liver or kidney cancer. Each CDR3 is given with its conserved first and last residue. A D gene is named only where the DNA matches it firmly. Clone size is shown for a subset of rows, as once, few, many or a class of expanded clone.

d_call: -
clone_size: -
v_call: TRBV19
j_call: TRBJ2-2
cdr3_aa: CASSREGRTGELFF
cdr3_nt: TGTGCCAGTAGCCGAGAGGGTCGGACCGGGGAGCTGTTTTTT

d_call: -
clone_size: -
v_call: TRBV27
j_call: TRBJ1-2
cdr3_aa: CASSPPAGRYTF
cdr3_nt: TGTGCCAGCAGCCCCCCGGCAGGCCGCTACACCTTC

d_call: -
clone_size: -
v_call: TRBV7-9
j_call: TRBJ1-2
cdr3_aa: CASSPTAPYGYTF
cdr3_nt: TGTGCCAGCTCTCCGACGGCCCCCTATGGCTACACCTTC

d_call: -
clone_size: -
v_call: TRBV10-3
j_call: TRBJ2-1
cdr3_aa: CAMRGGYYNEQFF
cdr3_nt: TGTGCCATGAGGGGGGGATATTACAATGAGCAGTTCTTC

d_call: TRBD1
clone_size: -
v_call: TRBV7-2
j_call: TRBJ1-1
cdr3_aa: CASRKGQGGNTEAFF
cdr3_nt: TGTGCCAGCAGAAAGGGACAGGGGGGGAACACTGAAGCTTTCTTT

d_call: TRBD1
clone_size: -
v_call: TRBV5-1
j_call: TRBJ2-3
cdr3_aa: CASRDRGSDTQYF
cdr3_nt: TGCGCCAGCAGGGACAGGGGGTCTGATACGCAGTATTTT

d_call: TRBD1
clone_size: -
v_call: TRBV14
j_call: TRBJ1-1
cdr3_aa: CASSPQMTGNSEAFF
cdr3_nt: TGTGCCAGCAGCCCCCAGATGACAGGGAACTCTGAAGCTTTCTTT

d_call: -
clone_size: -
v_call: TRBV29-1
j_call: TRBJ1-1
cdr3_aa: CSVEKEIMNTEAFF
cdr3_nt: TGCAGCGTTGAAAAGGAGATTATGAACACTGAAGCTTTCTTT

d_call: TRBD2
clone_size: -
v_call: TRBV6-6
j_call: TRBJ2-5
cdr3_aa: CASNPPGGRVETQYF
cdr3_nt: TGTGCCAGCAATCCTCCCGGCGGGAGGGTTGAGACCCAGTACTTC

d_call: -
clone_size: once
v_call: TRBV7-4
j_call: TRBJ1-3
cdr3_aa: CASSPGWSGNTIYF
cdr3_nt: TGTGCCAGCAGCCCCGGATGGAGTGGAAACACCATATATTTT

d_call: -
clone_size: -
v_call: TRBV19
j_call: TRBJ1-1
cdr3_aa: CASLGAVNTEAFF
cdr3_nt: TGTGCCAGCCTCGGCGCCGTGAACACTGAAGCTTTCTTT

d_call: TRBD2
clone_size: -
v_call: TRBV6-1
j_call: TRBJ2-7
cdr3_aa: CASCVAGGSYEQYF
cdr3_nt: TGTGCCAGCTGTGTAGCGGGGGGTTCCTACGAGCAGTACTTC

d_call: -
clone_size: -
v_call: TRBV2
j_call: TRBJ1-1
cdr3_aa: CASSLQANTEAFF
cdr3_nt: TGTGCCAGCAGTCTACAGGCGAACACTGAAGCTTTCTTT

d_call: TRBD2
clone_size: once
v_call: TRBV5-1
j_call: TRBJ2-1
cdr3_aa: CASSLPTLAGSRNEQFF
cdr3_nt: TGCGCCAGCAGCCTCCCGACACTAGCGGGGTCGAGAAATGAGCAGTTCTTC

d_call: TRBD1
clone_size: -
v_call: TRBV18
j_call: TRBJ2-7
cdr3_aa: CASSRWTGYEQYF
cdr3_nt: TGTGCCAGCTCACGATGGACAGGATACGAGCAGTACTTC

d_call: TRBD1
clone_size: medium-sized
v_call: TRBV29-1
j_call: TRBJ2-3
cdr3_aa: CSATGGSTDTQYF
cdr3_nt: TGCAGCGCCACAGGGGGTTCGACAGATACGCAGTATTTT

d_call: -
clone_size: -
v_call: TRBV4-2
j_call: TRBJ1-3
cdr3_aa: CASSPSTGSGNTIYF
cdr3_nt: TGTGCCAGCAGCCCATCGACAGGTTCTGGAAACACCATATATTTT

d_call: -
clone_size: -
v_call: TRBV5-1
j_call: TRBJ1-1
cdr3_aa: CASSFGVGLGNTEAFF
cdr3_nt: TGCGCCAGCAGCTTTGGAGTCGGCTTGGGGAACACTGAAGCTTTCTTT

d_call: -
clone_size: -
v_call: TRBV2
j_call: TRBJ2-2
cdr3_aa: CASIEGTYTGELFF
cdr3_nt: TGTGCCAGCATAGAGGGGACGTACACCGGGGAGCTGTTTTTT

d_call: TRBD1
clone_size: -
v_call: TRBV19
j_call: TRBJ1-4
cdr3_aa: CASSIPRTGNEKLFF
cdr3_nt: TGTGCCAGTAGTATACCCAGGACAGGCAATGAAAAACTGTTTTTT

d_call: -
clone_size: -
v_call: TRBV11-2
j_call: TRBJ2-3
cdr3_aa: CASSLVVGWGTGSDTQYF
cdr3_nt: TGTGCCAGCAGCTTAGTAGTGGGGTGGGGTACAGGGAGTGATACGCAGTATTTT

d_call: -
clone_size: -
v_call: TRBV12-5
j_call: TRBJ2-2
cdr3_aa: CASGFGTRTSTGELFF
cdr3_nt: TGTGCTAGTGGTTTTGGGACCCGGACAAGCACCGGGGAGCTGTTTTTT

d_call: -
clone_size: -
v_call: TRBV11-1
j_call: TRBJ2-2
cdr3_aa: CASSLGLGELFF
cdr3_nt: TGTGCCAGCAGCTTGGGGCTCGGGGAGCTGTTTTTT

d_call: TRBD1
clone_size: -
v_call: TRBV28
j_call: TRBJ1-6
cdr3_aa: CASSTGVLGSPLHF
cdr3_nt: TGTGCCAGCAGTACAGGGGTTTTGGGTTCACCCCTCCACTTT

d_call: TRBD1
clone_size: -
v_call: TRBV29-1
j_call: TRBJ2-2
cdr3_aa: CSVDPSGQGPTGELFF
cdr3_nt: TGCAGCGTTGACCCCTCGGGACAGGGGCCCACCGGGGAGCTGTTTTTT

d_call: -
clone_size: -
v_call: TRBV19
j_call: TRBJ2-2
cdr3_aa: CASSIGQNTGELFF
cdr3_nt: TGTGCCAGTAGTATAGGTCAGAACACCGGGGAGCTGTTTTTT

d_call: TRBD1
clone_size: -
v_call: TRBV6-6
j_call: TRBJ1-4
cdr3_aa: CASSTGGRREKLFF
cdr3_nt: TGTGCCAGCAGTACAGGGGGACGGCGGGAAAAACTGTTTTTT

d_call: -
clone_size: many
v_call: TRBV27
j_call: TRBJ2-1
cdr3_aa: CASSLVPSALSYNEQFF
cdr3_nt: TGTGCCAGCAGTTTAGTCCCTAGCGCCCTATCCTACAATGAGCAGTTCTTC

d_call: TRBD1
clone_size: -
v_call: TRBV5-4
j_call: TRBJ1-4
cdr3_aa: CASSSRTGTNEKLFF
cdr3_nt: TGTGCCAGCAGCAGTAGGACAGGGACAAATGAAAAACTGTTTTTT

d_call: TRBD1
clone_size: -
v_call: TRBV5-1
j_call: TRBJ1-6
cdr3_aa: CASSLSPTGEGSSPLHF
cdr3_nt: TGCGCCAGCAGCTTGTCCCCTACAGGGGAGGGTAGTTCACCCCTCCACTTT

d_call: -
clone_size: -
v_call: TRBV5-8
j_call: TRBJ2-5
cdr3_aa: CASSLSGVETQYF
cdr3_nt: TGTGCCAGCAGCTTGTCCGGTGTTGAGACCCAGTACTTC

d_call: TRBD2
clone_size: -
v_call: TRBV6-1
j_call: TRBJ2-2
cdr3_aa: CASILWTSGTGELFF
cdr3_nt: TGTGCCAGCATTTTATGGACTAGCGGGACCGGGGAGCTGTTTTTT

d_call: TRBD2
clone_size: -
v_call: TRBV28
j_call: TRBJ2-5
cdr3_aa: CASSRGLAGRETQYF
cdr3_nt: TGTGCCAGCAGCCGGGGACTAGCGGGCCGGGAGACCCAGTACTTC

d_call: -
clone_size: -
v_call: TRBV28
j_call: TRBJ2-3
cdr3_aa: CASSFRGDTDTQYF
cdr3_nt: TGTGCCAGCAGTTTCAGGGGGGACACAGATACGCAGTATTTT

d_call: TRBD1
clone_size: few
v_call: TRBV11-2
j_call: TRBJ1-6
cdr3_aa: CASSLTGVNSPLHF
cdr3_nt: TGTGCCAGCAGCTTAACAGGGGTTAATTCACCCCTCCACTTT

d_call: -
clone_size: -
v_call: TRBV6-1
j_call: TRBJ2-3
cdr3_aa: CASSEGNQYTQYF
cdr3_nt: TGTGCCAGCAGTGAAGGGAATCAATATACGCAGTATTTT

d_call: TRBD1
clone_size: -
v_call: TRBV28
j_call: TRBJ1-4
cdr3_aa: CASRSTGGSNEKLFF
cdr3_nt: TGTGCCAGCAGATCCACAGGGGGCTCTAATGAAAAACTGTTTTTT

d_call: -
clone_size: -
v_call: TRBV11-3
j_call: TRBJ2-7
cdr3_aa: CASSAYSYEQYF
cdr3_nt: TGTGCCAGCAGCGCTTATAGTTACGAGCAGTACTTC

d_call: -
clone_size: -
v_call: TRBV4-1
j_call: TRBJ1-3
cdr3_aa: CASSHLGRRDSGNTIYF
cdr3_nt: TGCGCCAGCAGCCACCTAGGTAGACGGGACTCTGGAAACACCATATATTTT

d_call: -
clone_size: -
v_call: TRBV7-6
j_call: TRBJ1-3
cdr3_aa: CASSLAPRGPSGNTIYF
cdr3_nt: TGTGCCAGCAGCTTAGCCCCAAGGGGTCCCTCTGGAAACACCATATATTTT

d_call: TRBD2
clone_size: once
v_call: TRBV29-1
j_call: TRBJ2-3
cdr3_aa: CSGGSGGDTQYF
cdr3_nt: TGCAGCGGTGGGAGCGGGGGGGATACGCAGTATTTT

d_call: -
clone_size: -
v_call: TRBV19
j_call: TRBJ1-2
cdr3_aa: CATKRQANYGYTF
cdr3_nt: TGTGCCACCAAGAGACAGGCTAACTATGGCTACACCTTC

d_call: -
clone_size: -
v_call: TRBV6-5
j_call: TRBJ2-6
cdr3_aa: CASSYTSGANVLTF
cdr3_nt: TGTGCCAGCAGTTACACCTCTGGGGCCAACGTCCTGACTTTC

d_call: TRBD1
clone_size: -
v_call: TRBV6-5
j_call: TRBJ1-4
cdr3_aa: CASSTGGRREKLFF
cdr3_nt: TGTGCCAGCAGTACAGGGGGACGGCGGGAAAAACTGTTTTTT

d_call: -
clone_size: few
v_call: TRBV28
j_call: TRBJ1-2
cdr3_aa: CASTPGGNYGYTF
cdr3_nt: TGTGCCAGCACCCCGGGTGGAAACTATGGCTACACCTTC